The 6 T cell receptor beta chains below come from one sample, sequenced in a study of T cells in Graves' hyperthyroidism and ophthalmopathy. Amplification targeted TCR beta CDR3 regions from RNA transcripts. First-round RT-PCR with HTBI primers amplified the TCR CDR3 region. TCRdb used MiXCR to reprocess the multiplex PCR reads, holding one entry per CDR3 protein. Among some 370,000 distinct CDR3 sequences listed, about 15% were seen once. The sequencing sample was made of blood. The receptors come from a woman in her 30s with Graves' hyperthyroidism that later progressed to Graves' ophthalmopathy.

This clonotype has only a few counts. This rearrangement joins TRBV11-2 to TRBJ2-2, with a possible D match to TRBD1 (6 bases). Germline V CDR1 and CDR2: SGHAT, FQNNGV. With 2 bases removed from V and 4 bases from J, the gap between germline ends came to 11 bases. This CDR3 contains 15 residues. CDR3 amino acids: CASSLNRVATGELFF. The DNA for the CDR3 is TGTGCCAGCAGCTTAAACAGGGTAGCCACCGGGGAGCTGTTTTTT.

The V gene is TRBV5-1, the J gene TRBJ2-5; D not certain. V dropped 2 bases and J dropped 0 bases, with 17 bases sitting between them. The germline gives CDR1 SGHRS, CDR2 YFSETQ. The CDR3 runs 17 residues. The DNA for the CDR3 is TGCGCCAGCAGCTTTTGGTGGCGCAGCAATAACCAAGAGACCCAGTACTTC. Amino acids: CASSFWWRSNNQETQYF.

In its sample, this clonotype was seen many times. This chain joins TRBV2 and TRBJ1-3; TRBD1 might be the D (5 bases). This CDR3 spans 16 amino acids. With 3 bases removed from V and 0 bases from J, the gap between germline ends came to 12 bases. Looked up from germline, CDR1 is SNHLY and CDR2 is FYNNEI. DNA of the CDR3: TGTGCCAGCAGTGATTTGGGGCAGGCCTCTGGAAACACCATATATTTT. It specifies CASSDLGQASGNTIYF.

Ten or more counts support this clonotype. The chain has TRBV7-2 and TRBJ2-7; perhaps TRBD2 as D (6 bases). V gave up 1 base and J gave up 2 bases, with 9 bases separating them. The length of the CDR3 is 14 residues. Germline CDR1 and CDR2: SGHTA and FQGNSA. In DNA, the CDR3 is TGTGCCAGCAGCTTAGAGGGACTGACCTACGAGCAGTACTTC. Protein: CASSLEGLTYEQYF.

V is TRBV30 and J is TRBJ1-2; no reliable D call. Germline V lookup: CDR1 GTSNPN, CDR2 SVGIG (reference sequence). The CDR3 consists of 11 residues. V gave up 0 bases and J gave up 6 bases, with 5 bases separating them. CDR3 in DNA: TGTGCCTGGAGTGTAGATCATGGCTACACCTTC. Amino acids: CAWSVDHGYTF.

In this sample, this clonotype turned up many times. The chain joins TRBV12-3 or TRBV12-4 to TRBJ1-1, with D possibly TRBD1 on 5 matching bases. The CDR3 contains 14 residues. V dropped 2 bases and J dropped 6 bases, with 13 bases sitting between them. CDR3 coding DNA: TGTGCCAGCAGTTTAAATTCGGGGGACCCTGAAGCTTTCTTT. Amino acids: CASSLNSGDPEAFF.